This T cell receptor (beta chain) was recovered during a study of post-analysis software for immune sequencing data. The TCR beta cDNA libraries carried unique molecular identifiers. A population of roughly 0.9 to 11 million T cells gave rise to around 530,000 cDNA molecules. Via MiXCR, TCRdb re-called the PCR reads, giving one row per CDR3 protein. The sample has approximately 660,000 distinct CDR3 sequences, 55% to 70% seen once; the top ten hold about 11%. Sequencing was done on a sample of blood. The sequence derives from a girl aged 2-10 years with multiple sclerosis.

CDR3 residues: CASSLVDRGLFQETQYF. DNA for the CDR3: TGCGCCAGCAGCTTGGTGGACAGGGGCCTTTTCCAAGAGACCCAGTACTTC. The J gene is TRBJ2-5, the V gene TRBV5-1, with 9 bases fitting TRBD1. CDR1 is SGHRS, CDR2 YFSETQ, per germline. The V gene end was trimmed by 0 bases and the J gene end by 1 base; junction bases not matched to a gene: 7. CDR3 length: 17 residues.